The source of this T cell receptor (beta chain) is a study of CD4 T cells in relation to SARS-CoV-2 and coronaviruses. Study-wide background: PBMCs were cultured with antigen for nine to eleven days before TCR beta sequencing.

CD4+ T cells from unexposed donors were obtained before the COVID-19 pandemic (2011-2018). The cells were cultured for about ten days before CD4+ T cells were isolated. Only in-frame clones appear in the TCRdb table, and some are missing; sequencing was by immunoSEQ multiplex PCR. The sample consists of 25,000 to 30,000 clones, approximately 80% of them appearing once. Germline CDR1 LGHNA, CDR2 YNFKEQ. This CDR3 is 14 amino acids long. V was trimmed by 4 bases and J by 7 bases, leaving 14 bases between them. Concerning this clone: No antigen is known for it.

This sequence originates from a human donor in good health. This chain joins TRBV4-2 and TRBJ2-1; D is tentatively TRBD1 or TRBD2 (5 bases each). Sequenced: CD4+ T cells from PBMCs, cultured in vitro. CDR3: CASSPRDLGNEQFF. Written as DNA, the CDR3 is TGTGCCAGCAGCCCCCGGGACCTGGGGAATGAGCAGTTCTTC.